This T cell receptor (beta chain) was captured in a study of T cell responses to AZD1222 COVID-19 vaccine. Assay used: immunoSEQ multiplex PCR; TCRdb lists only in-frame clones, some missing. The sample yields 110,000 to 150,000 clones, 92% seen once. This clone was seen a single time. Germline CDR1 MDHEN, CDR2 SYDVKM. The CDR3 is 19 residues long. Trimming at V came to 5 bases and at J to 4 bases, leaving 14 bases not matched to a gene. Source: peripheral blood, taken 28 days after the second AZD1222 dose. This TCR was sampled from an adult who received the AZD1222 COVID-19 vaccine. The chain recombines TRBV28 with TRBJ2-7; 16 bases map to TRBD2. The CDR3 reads CASSPLGLAGGSIDYEQYF. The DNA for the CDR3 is TGTGCCAGCAGTCCTTTGGGACTAGCGGGAGGGTCGATTGATTACGAGCAGTACTTC.